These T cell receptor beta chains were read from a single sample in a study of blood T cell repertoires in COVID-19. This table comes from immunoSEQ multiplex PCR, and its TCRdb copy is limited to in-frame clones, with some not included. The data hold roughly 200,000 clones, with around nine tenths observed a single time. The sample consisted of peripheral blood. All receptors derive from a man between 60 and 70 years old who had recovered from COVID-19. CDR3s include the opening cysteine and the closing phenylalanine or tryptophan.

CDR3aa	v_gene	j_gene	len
CASSHGQCTANTGELFF	TRBV3-1/TRBV3-2	TRBJ2-2	17
CAWSPPGTGDGYTF	TRBV30	TRBJ1-2	14
CASSYVSRGRSTQYF	TRBV6-5	TRBJ2-5	15
CASVDRGYTEAFF	TRBV5-6	TRBJ1-1	13
CASTDLGLAGGETQYF	TRBV10-2	TRBJ2-5	16
CASSIEGTGDYEQYF	TRBV19	TRBJ2-7	15
CASSFFSTGELFF	TRBV27	TRBJ2-2	13
CASSPRGGGTDTQYF	TRBV9	TRBJ2-3	15
CASSLLGQAGAGELFF	TRBV5-1	TRBJ2-2	16
CATSDSDRGQFF	TRBV24-1	TRBJ2-1	12
CASRSGTSGTREQFF	TRBV28	TRBJ2-1	15
CASSRDSGSWGNEQFF	TRBV6-4	TRBJ2-1	16
CASRQDSGNTIYF	TRBV2	TRBJ1-3	13
CASSATSSGANVLTF	TRBV6-4	TRBJ2-6	15
CASSQDQGAEVDTQYF	TRBV3-1/TRBV3-2	TRBJ2-3	16
CASSWGSTSGGLREQFF	TRBV11-2	TRBJ2-1	17
CSVEGRGNTEAFF	TRBV29-1	TRBJ1-1	13
CASSRDRGTDTQYF	TRBV28	TRBJ2-3	14
CASSYSSPTTNEKLFF	TRBV6-2/TRBV6-3	TRBJ1-4	16
CASSPSGGRAGELFF	TRBV6-5	TRBJ2-2	15
CASSASGGEAGEQFF	TRBV19	TRBJ2-1	15
CASSLGGVGSTEAFF	TRBV3-1/TRBV3-2	TRBJ1-1	15
CASSMEGRGNQPQHF	TRBV19	TRBJ1-5	15
CASSVDGGTSPGNTIYF	TRBV9	TRBJ1-3	17
CASSLSQGSYNEQFF	TRBV5-1	TRBJ2-1	15
CASSIKLGFSGNTIYF	TRBV19	TRBJ1-3	16
CASSQDDRGTYEQYF	TRBV4-1	TRBJ2-7	15
CSVTVSGTGDSNQPQHF	TRBV29-1	TRBJ1-5	17
CASSPRQVLVSTDTQYF	TRBV18	TRBJ2-3	17
CASSQARTGSFSMNTEAFF	TRBV5-1	TRBJ1-1	19
CSVEAGLGTSADNEQFF	TRBV29-1	TRBJ2-1	17
CASSQDLRTANYGYTF	TRBV3-1/TRBV3-2	TRBJ1-2	16
CASSPGGMADTQYF	TRBV7-2	TRBJ2-3	14
CASSRRAGSREAFF	TRBV14	TRBJ1-1	14
CASSQGLNSNQPQHF	TRBV5-1	TRBJ1-5	15
CAVRSISGNTIYF	TRBV7-7	TRBJ1-3	13
CAWSRGSLSGNTIYF	TRBV30	TRBJ1-3	15
CASSNTRRSEAFF	TRBV12-3/TRBV12-4	TRBJ1-1	13
CATPRGGGSSDTQYF	TRBV2	TRBJ2-3	15
CASSPGTVRTSVLDYEQYF	TRBV7-8	TRBJ2-7	19
CASSYPRSRNQPQHF	TRBV6-2/TRBV6-3	TRBJ1-5	15
CASSLAGGLSYEQYF	TRBV5-4	TRBJ2-7	15
CASSPKRGYTF	TRBV6-2/TRBV6-3	TRBJ1-2	11
CASSGGVIISTDTQYF	TRBV5-1	TRBJ2-3	16
CASRGTVLLNTEAFF	TRBV5-1	TRBJ1-1	15
CASSIRTGYGYTF	TRBV19	TRBJ1-2	13
CASSSRAGGTGRHNEQFF	TRBV28	TRBJ2-1	18
CASSYSEGGNYGYTF	TRBV6-6	TRBJ1-2	15
CASSLGVLAGGRAYEQYF	TRBV7-8	TRBJ2-7	18
CASSSPRVESQYF	TRBV9	TRBJ2-3	13
CASRGQGSSTDTQYF	TRBV6-5	TRBJ2-3	15
CASSIGVNQPQHF	TRBV19	TRBJ1-5	13
CASSLDPAGSNTGELFF	TRBV11-3	TRBJ2-2	17
CASSPQGAFQPQHF	TRBV2	TRBJ1-5	14